Here is one T cell receptor beta chain with its context. The source of the sample is a study of response to subunit inactivated influenza vaccine. The CDR3 loop spans 14 amino acids. J lost 6 bases, V lost 5 bases, and 6 bases had no gene match. Germline lookup yields CDR1 MRHNA and CDR2 SNTAGT. TCRdb reprocessed the RT-PCR reads with MiXCR, giving one entry per CDR3 protein. The sample lists roughly 700,000 distinct CDR3 sequences; approximately 15% were seen once. The TCR sequence derives from a man over 45 who received an inactivated influenza vaccine. V gene TRBV6-4 combines with J gene TRBJ2-1; 8 bases agree with TRBD1. Here the sequenced sample was PBMCs from blood, taken 14 days before vaccination. The CDR3 loop is CASSKDRDSNEQFF. The CDR3 coding sequence is TGTGCCAGCAGTAAGGACAGGGATAGCAATGAGCAGTTCTTC.